The 14 T cell receptor beta chains presented below share a single source sample, sequenced in a study of cytomegalovirus exposure and HLA in healthy donors. The PCR had 60 Vbeta and 13 Jbeta primers. TCRdb keeps only in-frame clones here, not all; method: immunoSEQ multiplex PCR. There are approximately 150,000 clones in the sample; about 70% occur only once, and 2.5% to 3.5% lies in the top ten. What was sequenced was PBMCs. The receptors here all came from a male donor in good health and CMV-seronegative.

The chain links TRBV28 to TRBJ2-1; tentative D call: TRBD1 (5 bases). Looked up from germline, CDR1 is MDHEN and CDR2 is SYDVKM. The CDR3 is made up of 15 amino acids. Trimming cost V 6 bases and J 7 bases, with 19 bases left between them. CDR3 nucleotide sequence: TGTGCCAGCAGGGGCGTCGGGCAGGGCAGTAATGAGCAGTTCTTC. Protein product: CASRGVGQGSNEQFF.

The chain joins TRBV11-2 to TRBJ2-7, with 7 bases matching TRBD2. This CDR3 is built from 19 residues. Germline V gene sequence: CDR1 SGHAT, CDR2 FQNNGV. The V and J ends lost 5 bases and 6 bases, in that order; junction bases with no gene match: 25. CDR3 sequence reads: CASSLRPPRAGDPPREQYF. The CDR3, as DNA: TGTGCCAGCAGCCTGAGACCTCCTCGGGCGGGAGACCCCCCTCGCGAGCAGTACTTC.

CDR3 in DNA: TGTGCCACCAGCAGAGAGGACAGGGTGTCAGGACAGCCCCAGCATTTT. Encoded protein: CATSREDRVSGQPQHF. V gene TRBV15 combines with J gene TRBJ1-5; TRBD1 matches at 8 bases. The CDR3 runs to 16 residues. The V gene end was trimmed by 0 bases and the J gene end by 7 bases; junction bases not matched to a gene: 8. Germline loops: CDR1 LNHNV, CDR2 YYDKDF (reference sequence). The full variable domain, in which reference TRBV15 and TRBJ1-5 provide the parts outside the CDR3, is DAMVIQNPRYQVTQFGKPVTLSCSQTLNHNVMYWYQQKSSQAPKLLFHYYDKDFNNEADTPDNFQSRRPNTSFCFLDIRSPGLGDTAMYLCATSREDRVSGQPQHFGDGTRLSIL.

The V call is TRBV28, the J call TRBJ2-2; D is possibly TRBD2 (7 bases). Deletions cut 6 bases from V and 2 bases from J, with 16 bases between. The CDR3 contains 16 residues. Germline values: CDR1 MDHEN, CDR2 SYDVKM. CDR3 loop: CASSEGGRGNTGELFF. The CDR3 region has the DNA TGTGCCAGCAGCGAGGGGGGGCGGGGAAACACCGGGGAGCTGTTTTTT.

The V gene is TRBV15, the J gene TRBJ2-1; TRBD2 matches at 11 bases. V lost 0 bases and J lost 5; bases outside the gene matches: 3. This CDR3 spans 16 amino acids. Per germline, CDR1 LNHNV and CDR2 YYDKDF (reference sequence). As DNA, the CDR3 is TGTGCCACCAGCAGAGATGTAGCGGGGGGGAACAATGAGCAGTTCTTC. This translates into CATSRDVAGGNNEQFF.

This clone was seen only a few times. The rearrangement joins TRBV5-8 to TRBJ1-1; possibly TRBD1 for D (6 bases). The CDR3 is made up of 14 amino acids. Per the germline V gene, CDR1 is SGHTS and CDR2 is YDEGEE. Trimming pared 4 bases from V and 7 bases from J, leaving 17 bases between. The CDR3 nucleotides are TGTGCCAGCAGCCCAATCCCCCCAGGGGATGAAGCTTTCTTT. It encodes CASSPIPPGDEAFF.

The chain has TRBV25-1 and TRBJ2-7, with D perhaps TRBD2 (6 bases). Trimming removed 8 bases from V and 7 bases from J, with 12 bases in between. Germline CDR1 reads MGHDK; CDR2 reads SYGVNS. CDR3 length equals 11 residues. The CDR3 is CASGFGSEQYF. For the CDR3, the DNA is TGTGCCAGCGGCTTCGGGAGTGAGCAGTACTTC.

Note on this clone: At the DNA level, this CDR3 is encoded by other sequences in the same sample as well. The gene calls are TRBV6-1 and TRBJ2-5; 10 bases fit TRBD2. The V gene end was trimmed by 6 bases and the J gene end by 2 bases; junction bases not matched to a gene: 0. The CDR3 runs 13 residues. The V gene's germline CDR1 is MNHNS and CDR2 SASEGT. The CDR3, as DNA: TGTGCCAGCAGAGCGGGGGGGCAAGAGACCCAGTACTTC. Amino acids: CASRAGGQETQYF.

The J gene is TRBJ1-1, the V gene TRBV28, with D hard to call. This CDR3 is 13 amino acids long. V shed 8 bases and J shed 1 base, with 11 bases lying between them. CDR1 and CDR2 (germline): MDHEN, SYDVKM. DNA for the CDR3: TGTGCCAGCCTCAGGCAAAGGAACACTGAAGCTTTCTTT. Protein product: CASLRQRNTEAFF.

The chain is built from TRBV4-2 and TRBJ2-7; 8 bases align to TRBD2. The CDR3 is 15 amino acids. Germline V gene sequence: CDR1 LGHNA, CDR2 YNFKEQ. Unmatched junction bases numbered 5, after V lost 0 bases and J lost 4 bases. The CDR3 region is CASSQDPGGNYEQYF. CDR3 in DNA: TGTGCCAGCAGCCAAGATCCGGGGGGGAATTACGAGCAGTACTTC.

The chain couples TRBV6-6 to TRBJ2-7, with a weak D call TRBD2 (6 bases). From germline, CDR1 is MNHNY and CDR2 SVGAGI (reference sequence). Trimming removed 3 bases at V and 1 base at J, with 13 bases between. CDR3 size: 15 residues. CDR3 residues: CASSYEAGPSYEQYF. CDR3 sequence (DNA): TGTGCCAGCAGTTATGAGGCGGGACCATCCTACGAGCAGTACTTC.

This chain uses TRBV2 with TRBJ2-7; D perhaps matches TRBD1 (6 bases). This CDR3 spans 13 amino acids. Germline CDR1 and CDR2: SNHLY and FYNNEI. V gave up 10 bases and J gave up 5 bases, with 18 bases separating them. In DNA form, the CDR3 reads TGTGCCACCCCCTGGTCCAGGGGCGACGAGCAGTACTTC. Amino acid sequence: CATPWSRGDEQYF.

The V and J genes are TRBV5-6 and TRBJ1-1; TRBD1 might be the D (5 bases). V was pared by 5 bases and J by 5 bases, with 16 bases between. Germline V gives CDR1 SGHDT, CDR2 YYEEEE. The CDR3 loop spans 14 amino acids. DNA of the CDR3: TGTGCCAGCAGGAGTGGTTACGGGGGAACTGAAGCTTTCTTT. Its protein product is CASRSGYGGTEAFF.

The genes are TRBV5-6 and TRBJ2-7; 7 bases agree with TRBD1. CDR3 length: 16 amino acids. Germline V gene sequence: CDR1 SGHDT, CDR2 YYEEEE. The junction had 12 bases not matched to a gene; V was cut back by 1 base and J by 5 bases. The CDR3 is CASSLRGLLPGHEQYF. The DNA for the CDR3 is TGTGCCAGCAGCTTGAGGGGGCTACTTCCCGGCCACGAGCAGTACTTC.